Presented here are 13 T cell receptor beta chains from one specimen sequenced in a study of T cells after somatic rescue of genetic block. Sequencing used immunoSEQ multiplex PCR; TCRdb keeps in-frame clones, though not all of them. The top ten clones hold less than 3.5% of a sample with roughly 71,000 clones, about nine tenths of them seen once. The sequencing sample was made of peripheral blood mononuclear cells (PBMCs). Receptors originate from a man aged 30 to 45.

The chain combines TRBV19 with TRBJ2-3; 7 bases agree with TRBD1. This CDR3 contains 15 residues. V shed 4 bases and J 4 bases; nucleotides not matched to a gene: 8. Germline CDR1 and CDR2: LNHDA and SQIVND (reference sequence). The CDR3 here is CASSRWGTEADTQYF. CDR3 bases: TGTGCCAGTAGTAGGTGGGGGACAGAAGCAGATACGCAGTATTTT.

CDR3 amino acids: CASSHSNRISLTDTQYF. The CDR3 DNA is TGTGCCAGCAGCCACTCCAACAGGATTAGTCTCACAGATACGCAGTATTTT. The J gene is TRBJ2-3, the V gene TRBV9; tentatively, D is TRBD1 (5 bases). The CDR3 covers 17 residues. Germline assignment: CDR1 SGDLS and CDR2 YYNGEE. Trimming removed 4 bases from V and 2 bases from J, with 20 bases in between.

This clone was seen only a few times. The chain uses TRBV5-4 and TRBJ1-1; 7 bases fit TRBD1. Germline V gene lookup returns CDR1 SGHNT and CDR2 YYREEE (reference sequence). This CDR3 spans 13 amino acids. J lost 8 bases, V lost 3 bases, and 7 bases had no gene match. Written as DNA, the CDR3 is TGTGCCAGCAGCTCCGGGGCGGGACAGGAAGCTTTCTTT. Its translation: CASSSGAGQEAFF.

The count of this clone is one. The chain joins TRBV19 to TRBJ2-7; D might be TRBD1 or TRBD2, each matching 6 bases. Germline loops: CDR1 LNHDA, CDR2 SQIVND (reference sequence). The CDR3 is made up of 15 amino acids. The V end was cut by 6 bases, the J end by 3 bases, with 18 bases between. The CDR3 DNA sequence: TGTGCCAGTAGCTCCTTGGAGGGACAACTCTACGAGCAGTACTTC. Translating it yields CASSSLEGQLYEQYF.

The chain couples TRBV10-3 to TRBJ2-2; D is possibly TRBD1 or TRBD2 (5 bases each). CDR1 and CDR2 from the germline V gene are ENHRY and SYGVKD. This CDR3 has 15 residues. The V end was cut by 0 bases, the J end by 1 base, with 6 bases between. Here the CDR3 reads CAISESRGNTGELFF. The CDR3 nucleotides are TGTGCCATCAGTGAGTCGAGGGGGAACACCGGGGAGCTGTTTTTT.

This sequence joins TRBV29-1 and TRBJ2-1, with unresolved D. This CDR3 comprises 15 residues. Germline lookup yields CDR1 SQVTM and CDR2 ANQGSEA. V lost 3 bases and J 0 bases, leaving 12 bases between the germline ends. The CDR3 region has the DNA TGCAGCGTTGACCCCGGGTTCAGCTCCTACAATGAGCAGTTCTTC. The encoded protein is CSVDPGFSSYNEQFF.

This sequence joins TRBV28 and TRBJ1-5, with TRBD1 matching over 9 bases. CDR3 size: 16 residues. The germline gives CDR1 MDHEN, CDR2 SYDVKM. Trimming cost V 1 base and J 7 bases; bases outside gene matches: 8. The CDR3, as DNA: TGTGCCAGCAGTTTATCTCGCACAGGGGGCAGACAGCCCCAGCATTTT. Amino acids: CASSLSRTGGRQPQHF.

This chain connects TRBV5-1 to TRBJ1-4, with D possibly being TRBD1 (5 bases). Trimming cost V 4 bases and J 3 bases, with 16 bases left between them. In germline, CDR1 is SGHRS, CDR2 YFSETQ. This CDR3 has 16 amino acids. The CDR3 nucleotides are TGCGCCAGCAGCCGGGGGACCCGGAGGGCTAATGAAAAACTGTTTTTT. This translates into CASSRGTRRANEKLFF.

This clone was recorded once. The CDR3 coding sequence is TGTGCCAGCGCCTCTGACCGGGACAGGGGGTCTGTGGCTTATAATTCACCCCTCCACTTT. This gives the protein CASASDRDRGSVAYNSPLHF. The chain joins TRBV2 to TRBJ1-6; TRBD1 agrees at 11 bases. Trimming took 8 bases from V and 4 from J; bases not matched to a gene: 19. This CDR3 has 20 residues. Germline V CDR1 and CDR2: SNHLY, FYNNEI.

V is TRBV11-2 and J is TRBJ2-7; D gene unclear. The CDR3 consists of 15 residues. V was cut by 3 bases and J by 4 bases, with 16 bases left in between. CDR1 is SGHAT, CDR2 FQNNGV, per germline. DNA for the CDR3: TGTGCCAGCAGCTTGGGTCTTGGCACAAGTTACGAGCAGTACTTC. This gives the protein CASSLGLGTSYEQYF. The entire variable domain, with the rest obtained from reference TRBV11-2 and TRBJ2-7, is as follows: EAGVAQSPRYKIIEKRQSVAFWCNPISGHATLYWYQQILGQGPKLLIQFQNNGVVDDSQLPKDRFSAERLKGVDSTLKIQPAKLEDSAVYLCASSLGLGTSYEQYFGPGTRLTVT.

The chain links TRBV9 to TRBJ2-1, with TRBD2 matching over 15 bases. The CDR3 consists of 16 residues. The V gene's germline CDR1 is SGDLS and CDR2 YYNGEE. The trim removed 0 bases at V and 8 bases at J, leaving 3 bases unmatched. CDR3 residues: CASSVVGTSGRYEQFF. The CDR3 DNA reads as TGTGCCAGCAGCGTAGTTGGGACTAGCGGGAGGTATGAGCAGTTCTTC.

This clone is a singleton in its sample. The J gene is TRBJ2-3, the V gene TRBV28; no clear D gene. Between the trimmed V and J ends, which lost 4 bases and 4 bases, there was a span of 6 bases. The CDR3 is 12 residues long. Germline CDR1 MDHEN, CDR2 SYDVKM. CDR3 DNA: TGTGCCAGCAGTTACCCGGCAGATACGCAGTATTTT. This translates into CASSYPADTQYF.

This sequence joins TRBV6-1 and TRBJ1-2; the match to TRBD1 covers 11 bases. With V trimmed by 8 bases and J by 8 bases, 13 bases remained unmatched. This CDR3 has 15 amino acids. Germline assignment: CDR1 MNHNS and CDR2 SASEGT. The CDR3 sequence: CASRTAGTGGDGYTF. The CDR3 DNA reads TGTGCCAGCCGAACCGCCGGGACAGGGGGTGACGGCTACACCTTC.